Listed below are T cell receptor beta chains from one sample, sequenced in a study of cytomegalovirus exposure and HLA in healthy donors. The protocol was immunoSEQ multiplex PCR, while the TCRdb copy is restricted to in-frame clones and leaves out a portion. The table records 210,000 or so clones, roughly 83% of them present only once. Sequencing was done on a sample of PBMCs. These receptor sequences come from a girl aged 5 to 17 in good health and CMV-seronegative. Each CDR3 is given with its conserved first and last residue. A D gene is named only where the DNA matches it firmly. Clone sizes are given selectively: once, few, many, or a class where the clone is expanded.

v_call	d_call	clone_size	j_call	cdr3_nt	cdr3_aa
TRBV6-1	TRBD1	.	TRBJ2-2	TGTGCCATTCAACAGGGGATTTTGGACACCGGGGAGCTGTTTTTT	CAIQQGILDTGELFF
TRBV6-1	.	.	TRBJ2-6	TGTGCCAGCAGTGATAAAGTCTTAGGGGCTTCTGGGGCCAACGTCCTGACTTTC	CASSDKVLGASGANVLTF
TRBV7-3	TRBD1	.	TRBJ2-2	TGTGCCAGCAGCGCCGGTTCAGGGGGCACCGGGGAGCTGTTTTTT	CASSAGSGGTGELFF
TRBV6-1	TRBD1	.	TRBJ2-7	TGTGCCAGCAGTAGTTGGGACAGGGAGTACGAGCAGTACTTC	CASSSWDREYEQYF
TRBV6-1	.	.	TRBJ1-5	TGTGCCAGCGCCCTTTATAGACAGCCCAATCAGCCCCAGCATTTT	CASALYRQPNQPQHF
TRBV27	.	.	TRBJ1-2	TGTGCCAGCAGCACAGGGTTATTAGGCTATGGCTACACCTTC	CASSTGLLGYGYTF
TRBV6-1	TRBD1	few	TRBJ1-4	TGTGCCAGCAGTGCCACCAGGGGGTCCAATGAAAAACTGTTTTTT	CASSATRGSNEKLFF
TRBV6-4	TRBD2	.	TRBJ2-3	TGTGCCAGCAGTGCAAGCGGGAGCTGGTCAGATACGCAGTATTTT	CASSASGSWSDTQYF
TRBV10-2	.	once	TRBJ2-7	TGCGCCAGCAGGGGGGGTAGCGACTCCTACGAGCAGTACTTC	CASRGGSDSYEQYF
TRBV5-1	TRBD1	.	TRBJ1-2	TGCGCCAGCAGAGCTGACAGGGGGTACGGTGGCTACACCTTC	CASRADRGYGGYTF
TRBV5-6	.	.	TRBJ2-4	TGTGCCAGCAGCTTGGAAGGGGGAAGAGCCAAAAACATTCAGTACTTC	CASSLEGGRAKNIQYF
TRBV5-5	TRBD1	.	TRBJ1-5	TGTGCCAGCAGCTTGGAGGGACAGGTAACAGCCCAGCATTTT	CASSLEGQVTAQHF
TRBV7-3	.	few	TRBJ1-3	TGTGCCAGCAGCCCGGCGGCGGGGGTAGCTGGAAACACCATATATTTT	CASSPAAGVAGNTIYF
TRBV30	.	.	TRBJ2-2	TGTGCCTGGAAAGTCGACAGCGTCGTCACCGGGGAGCTGTTTTTT	CAWKVDSVVTGELFF
TRBV29-1	.	few	TRBJ1-4	TGCAGCGTTAAGGGGGAGGGTGAAAAACTGTTTTTT	CSVKGEGEKLFF
TRBV18	TRBD1	.	TRBJ1-5	TGTGCCAGCTCACCATGGACAGGACCCGCCCGGGCCGGCAATCAGCCCCAGCATTTT	CASSPWTGPARAGNQPQHF
TRBV19	.	once	TRBJ1-2	TGTGCCAGTAGTATGACAGGAGCTAACTATGGCTACACCTTC	CASSMTGANYGYTF
TRBV23-1	.	.	TRBJ1-5	TGCGCCAGCAGTCCTCAGGGAGTGCGGGACCTAGAGCCCCAGCATTTT	CASSPQGVRDLEPQHF
TRBV18	.	.	TRBJ1-1	TGTGCCAGCTCTGCTCTAACTGAAGCTTTCTTT	CASSALTEAFF
TRBV19	.	.	TRBJ1-6	TGTGCCAGTAGTATCCGGACTGAGAATTCACCCCTCCACTTT	CASSIRTENSPLHF
TRBV28	TRBD1	.	TRBJ1-6	TGTGCCAGCAGCCTGGACAGGAATAATTCACCCCTCCACTTT	CASSLDRNNSPLHF
TRBV5-6	.	.	TRBJ2-3	TGTGCCAGCAGCTTGGCTCTATCAGATACGCAGTATTTT	CASSLALSDTQYF
TRBV5-1	TRBD1	.	TRBJ1-3	TGCGCCAGCAGCTCGGGACAGATGTCAGGAAACACCATATATTTT	CASSSGQMSGNTIYF
TRBV19	.	few	TRBJ1-1	TGTGCCAGTAGTTCAGGAGGCACTGAAGCTTTCTTT	CASSSGGTEAFF
TRBV27	TRBD1	.	TRBJ1-4	TGTGCCAGCAGTCACCGGACAGGGGGGAGGGGTGAAAAACTGTTTTTT	CASSHRTGGRGEKLFF
TRBV6-5	.	.	TRBJ1-2	TGTGCCAGCAGTCCAAGGGGAGGGAAAGGCTACACCTTC	CASSPRGGKGYTF
TRBV7-2	TRBD1	few	TRBJ2-1	TGTGCCAGCAGTTCGGGACAGGGGGCCAGCTCCTACAATGAGCAGTTCTTC	CASSSGQGASSYNEQFF
TRBV6-1	.	.	TRBJ2-7	TGTGCCAGCAAGAGGGGGTCCTACGAGCAGTACTTC	CASKRGSYEQYF
TRBV19	.	.	TRBJ1-5	TGTGCCAGTACACAGGGTGTTTTGGTAGGGCCCCAGCATTTT	CASTQGVLVGPQHF
TRBV2	.	.	TRBJ2-7	TGTGCCAGCAGTCCGCGGCTCTCCTACGAGCAGTACTTC	CASSPRLSYEQYF
TRBV6-6	.	once	TRBJ1-1	TGTGCCAGCAGTTACAACCGGGGGACTGAAGCTTTCTTT	CASSYNRGTEAFF
TRBV30	TRBD1	.	TRBJ1-5	TGTGCCTGGAGTGAACAGGGGATAATTAGCAATCAGCCCCAGCATTTT	CAWSEQGIISNQPQHF
TRBV28	.	.	TRBJ2-5	TGTGCCAGCAGTTTAGTTAGCGTGGAGACCCAGTACTTC	CASSLVSVETQYF
TRBV5-4	.	.	TRBJ2-4	TGTGCCAGCAGCTTGGGCGTCCGGGGTTATGACAAAAACATTCAGTACTTC	CASSLGVRGYDKNIQYF
TRBV10-2	.	.	TRBJ1-6	TGCGCCAGCAGAGAAGATGGCCTCTATAATTCACCCCTCCACTTT	CASREDGLYNSPLHF
TRBV7-9	TRBD1	.	TRBJ2-5	TGTGCCAGCAGCTTAGCGGGACAGGGGGTGGAGACCCAGTACTTC	CASSLAGQGVETQYF
TRBV5-1	TRBD1	.	TRBJ2-5	TGCGCCAGCAGCTTGAGGACAGGGGGACAAGAGACCCAGTACTTC	CASSLRTGGQETQYF
TRBV15	.	.	TRBJ2-2	TGTGCCACCAGCAGGAGGACTCTACAGGGCTCTACCGGGGAGCTGTTTTTT	CATSRRTLQGSTGELFF
TRBV11-2	TRBD1	.	TRBJ1-6	TGTGCCAGCAGCGGGGACAGGGCTTCACCCCTCCACTTT	CASSGDRASPLHF
TRBV5-5	.	few	TRBJ1-2	TGTGCCAGCAGCTTGCAGTTATCTAACTATGGCTACACCTTC	CASSLQLSNYGYTF
TRBV6-5	.	.	TRBJ1-6	TGTGCCAGCAGTTTCTTGGCCATAAATAATTCACCCCTCCACTTT	CASSFLAINNSPLHF
TRBV2	TRBD2	.	TRBJ2-7	TGTGCCAGCAGGTCGGGACTAGCGGGAGGCTACGAGCAGTACTTC	CASRSGLAGGYEQYF
TRBV19	.	.	TRBJ2-3	TGTGCCAGTACAAGGCGCGGGACTAGCACAGATACGCAGTATTTT	CASTRRGTSTDTQYF
TRBV6-1	.	few	TRBJ1-5	TGTGCCAGCAGTGGGGCATATAGCAATCAGCCCCAGCATTTT	CASSGAYSNQPQHF
TRBV7-9	TRBD2	.	TRBJ2-5	TGTGCCAGCAGCCGGGGGGGGACTACCTTTCTGGAGACCCAGTACTTC	CASSRGGTTFLETQYF
TRBV2	.	.	TRBJ1-5	TGTGCCAGCAGTGAGTCGGGGTGGAATCAGCCCCAGCATTTT	CASSESGWNQPQHF
TRBV19	.	.	TRBJ1-1	TGTGCCAGTAGTATAGATGTCGGGGGAAACACTGAAGCTTTCTTT	CASSIDVGGNTEAFF
TRBV9	TRBD2	.	TRBJ2-1	TGTGCCAGCAGCGTAACTGGACTAGCGGGTTACAATGAGCAGTTCTTC	CASSVTGLAGYNEQFF
TRBV5-4	TRBD1	.	TRBJ2-7	TGTGCCAGCAGCTTGGGGGCCGGGACAGGGCTCCAGGAGCAGTACTTC	CASSLGAGTGLQEQYF
TRBV7-9	.	.	TRBJ2-1	TGTGCCAGCAGCTCCCGGGGACTGGGCTACTACAATGAGCAGTTCTTC	CASSSRGLGYYNEQFF
TRBV13	TRBD2	once	TRBJ2-1	TGTGCCAGCAGCCCCGGGACTAGCGGGAGAGAGGGAGGGTTCTTC	CASSPGTSGREGGFF
TRBV14	TRBD1	.	TRBJ2-7	TGTGCCAGCAGCCAGACGGACAGGGGGCGATATTTCCTACGAGAGCAGTACTTC	CASSQTDRGRYFLREQYF
TRBV15	.	.	TRBJ2-1	TGTGCCACCAGCAGGACTCTTGTTACCGACTACAATGAGCAGTTCTTC	CATSRTLVTDYNEQFF
TRBV9	TRBD2	.	TRBJ2-1	TGTGCCAGCAGCCTACCCGGGAGGGAGCAGTTCTTC	CASSLPGREQFF